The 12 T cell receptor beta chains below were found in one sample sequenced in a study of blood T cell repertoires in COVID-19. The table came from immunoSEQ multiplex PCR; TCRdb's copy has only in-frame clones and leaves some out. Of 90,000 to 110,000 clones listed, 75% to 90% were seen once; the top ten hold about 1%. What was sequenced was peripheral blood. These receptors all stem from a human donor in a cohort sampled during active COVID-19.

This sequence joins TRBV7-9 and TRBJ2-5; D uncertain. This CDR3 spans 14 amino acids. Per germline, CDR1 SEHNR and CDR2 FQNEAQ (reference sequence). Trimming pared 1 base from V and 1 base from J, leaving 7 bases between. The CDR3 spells CASSLGGSQETQYF. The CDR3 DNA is TGTGCCAGCAGCTTAGGCGGCTCCCAAGAGACCCAGTACTTC.

The CDR3 reads CASSQGLNQPQHF. The CDR3 DNA follows: TGTGCCAGCAGCCAGGGGCTCAATCAGCCCCAGCATTTT. V and J are TRBV6-4 and TRBJ1-5; perhaps TRBD1 as D (6 bases). Germline CDR1 is MRHNA and CDR2 is SNTAGT. V was clipped by 6 bases and J by 3 bases, with 9 bases between them. CDR3 length: 13 residues.

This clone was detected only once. The CDR3: CASSQGPGGSDTQYF. As DNA, the CDR3 is TGTGCCAGCAGCCAAGGGCCTGGCGGGTCAGATACGCAGTATTTT. The chain employs TRBV4-2 and TRBJ2-3, with D possibly being TRBD2 (5 bases). Trimming removed 1 base from V and 4 bases from J, with 12 bases in between. This CDR3 contains 15 residues. Germline CDR1 is LGHNA and CDR2 is YNFKEQ.

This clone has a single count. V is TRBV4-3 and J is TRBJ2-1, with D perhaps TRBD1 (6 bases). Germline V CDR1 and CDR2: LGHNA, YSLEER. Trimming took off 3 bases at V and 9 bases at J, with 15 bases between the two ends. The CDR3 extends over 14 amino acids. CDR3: CASSHGSQGSEQFF. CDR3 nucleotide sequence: TGCGCCAGCAGCCATGGTTCACAGGGAAGTGAGCAGTTCTTC.

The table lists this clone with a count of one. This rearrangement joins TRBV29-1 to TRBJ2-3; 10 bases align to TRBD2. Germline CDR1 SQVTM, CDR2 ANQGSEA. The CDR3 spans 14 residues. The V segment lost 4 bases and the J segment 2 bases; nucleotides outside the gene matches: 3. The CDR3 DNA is TGCAGCGTTGGAACTAGCGGGGCCACAGATACGCAGTATTTT. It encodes CSVGTSGATDTQYF.

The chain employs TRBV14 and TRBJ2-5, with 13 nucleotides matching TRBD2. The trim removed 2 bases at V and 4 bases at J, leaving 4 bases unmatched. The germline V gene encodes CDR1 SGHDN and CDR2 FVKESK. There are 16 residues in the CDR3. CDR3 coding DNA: TGTGCCAGCAGCCAACTACTAGCGGGGGGGCGAGAGACCCAGTACTTC. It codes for CASSQLLAGGRETQYF.

CDR3 DNA: TGCGCCAGCAGCTTGCCGGGACAGGGTAGTCTTGAGCAGTTCTTC. It is translated as CASSLPGQGSLEQFF. The rearrangement uses TRBV4-1 and TRBJ2-1; 9 bases align to TRBD1. Germline V gene lookup returns CDR1 MGHRA and CDR2 YSYEKL. The CDR3 loop spans 15 amino acids. V was clipped by 5 bases and J by 9 bases; unmatched bases: 11.

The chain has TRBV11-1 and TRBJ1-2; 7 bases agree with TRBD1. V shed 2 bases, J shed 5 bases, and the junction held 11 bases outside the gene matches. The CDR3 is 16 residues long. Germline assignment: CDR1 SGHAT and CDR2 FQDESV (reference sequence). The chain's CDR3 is CASSLNPGTAIYGYTF. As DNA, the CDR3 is TGTGCCAGCAGCTTAAACCCAGGGACAGCAATATATGGCTACACCTTC.

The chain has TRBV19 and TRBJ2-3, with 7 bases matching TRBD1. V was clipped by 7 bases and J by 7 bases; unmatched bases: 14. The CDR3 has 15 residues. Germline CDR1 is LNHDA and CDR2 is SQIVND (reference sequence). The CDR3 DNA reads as TGTGCCAGTAAAGACAGGGCCCAGGTGAAGCATACGCAGTATTTT. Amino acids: CASKDRAQVKHTQYF.

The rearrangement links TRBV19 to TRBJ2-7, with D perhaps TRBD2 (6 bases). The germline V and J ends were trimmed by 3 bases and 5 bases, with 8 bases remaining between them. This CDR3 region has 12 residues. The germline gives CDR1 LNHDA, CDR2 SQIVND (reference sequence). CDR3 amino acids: CASSIAGNEQYF. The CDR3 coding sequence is TGTGCCAGTAGTATTGCGGGGAACGAGCAGTACTTC.

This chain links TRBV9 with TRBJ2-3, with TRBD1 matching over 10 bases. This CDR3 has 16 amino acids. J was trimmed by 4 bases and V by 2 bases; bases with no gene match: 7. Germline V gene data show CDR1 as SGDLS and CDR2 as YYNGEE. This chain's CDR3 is CASSVFGQGGADTQYF. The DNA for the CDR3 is TGTGCCAGCAGCGTCTTCGGACAGGGGGGGGCAGATACGCAGTATTTT.

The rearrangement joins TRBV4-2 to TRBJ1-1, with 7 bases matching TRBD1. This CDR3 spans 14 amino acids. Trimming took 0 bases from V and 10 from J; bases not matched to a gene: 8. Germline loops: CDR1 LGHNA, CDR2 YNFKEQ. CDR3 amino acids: CASSQEGPRGAAFF. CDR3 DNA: TGTGCCAGCAGCCAAGAGGGACCCAGGGGGGCAGCTTTCTTT.